A selection of T cell receptor beta chains follows, all from one sample in a study of shared clonotypes between healthy human individuals. Only in-frame clones appear in the TCRdb table, and some are missing; sequencing was by immunoSEQ multiplex PCR. There are about 2.4 million clones in the sample; 93% occur only once, and 0.36% lies in the top ten. The specimen was naive CD4+ T cells from PBMCs. These receptor sequences come from a young man in good health. Some clones in this sample may be carry-over from other donors' samples. The CDR3 runs from the conserved cysteine through the conserved F or W. D genes are given only for firm matches. Only part of the rows carry a size: once, few, many, or a class if the clone is expanded.

V: TRBV28; J: TRBJ2-2; size: NA; D: NA; CDR3: CASSYSRVGTGELFF; DNA: TGTGCCAGCAGCTACAGCCGTGTGGGCACCGGGGAGCTGTTTTTT
V: TRBV19; J: TRBJ2-5; size: NA; D: TRBD2; CDR3: CASSLGTSGRVETQYF; DNA: TGTGCCAGTAGTTTGGGGACTAGCGGGAGGGTCGAGACCCAGTACTTC
V: TRBV9; J: TRBJ2-5; size: NA; D: TRBD2; CDR3: CASGGLVSETQYF; DNA: TGTGCCAGCGGGGGACTAGTGAGTGAGACCCAGTACTTC
V: TRBV11-2; J: TRBJ1-1; size: NA; D: NA; CDR3: CASSLVAGRTEAFF; DNA: TGTGCCAGCAGCTTAGTGGCAGGGCGAACTGAAGCTTTCTTT
V: TRBV10-3; J: TRBJ1-1; size: NA; D: NA; CDR3: CAISEIEGLPFF; DNA: TGTGCCATCAGTGAAATCGAAGGGCTTCCTTTTTTT
V: TRBV30; J: TRBJ1-5; size: few; D: NA; CDR3: CAWSQGPLSNQPQHF; DNA: TGTGCCTGGAGCCAAGGGCCCCTTAGCAATCAGCCCCAGCATTTT
V: TRBV5-6; J: TRBJ1-1; size: NA; D: NA; CDR3: CASSLYSGRGSEAFF; DNA: TGTGCCAGCAGCTTGTACTCCGGTCGGGGTTCTGAAGCTTTCTTT
V: TRBV7-2; J: TRBJ1-4; size: NA; D: NA; CDR3: CASSPDSLNEKLFF; DNA: TGTGCCAGCAGCCCCGACAGCCTAAATGAAAAACTGTTTTTT
V: TRBV27; J: TRBJ1-6; size: NA; D: TRBD1; CDR3: CASTQGADGAPLHF; DNA: TGTGCCAGCACGCAGGGGGCGGATGGGGCACCCCTCCACTTT
V: TRBV19; J: TRBJ2-7; size: NA; D: TRBD1; CDR3: CASSSDRGLYEQYF; DNA: TGTGCCAGTAGTTCGGACAGGGGGTTGTACGAGCAGTACTTC
V: TRBV6-5; J: TRBJ1-1; size: NA; D: NA; CDR3: CASSYWQLSTEAFF; DNA: TGTGCCAGCAGTTATTGGCAGCTGAGCACTGAAGCTTTCTTT
V: TRBV2; J: TRBJ2-1; size: NA; D: TRBD2; CDR3: CASRRLAGGPFNEQFF; DNA: TGTGCCAGCAGGAGACTAGCGGGAGGGCCTTTCAATGAGCAGTTCTTC
V: TRBV7-7; J: TRBJ1-1; size: NA; D: NA; CDR3: CASSVVGNTEAFF; DNA: TGTGCCAGCAGCGTAGTGGGAAACACTGAAGCTTTCTTT
V: TRBV9; J: TRBJ2-5; size: NA; D: TRBD1; CDR3: CASSADRGRETQYF; DNA: TGTGCCAGCAGCGCCGACAGGGGGCGGGAGACCCAGTACTTC
V: TRBV7-6; J: TRBJ2-5; size: NA; D: NA; CDR3: CASSFQETQYF; DNA: TGTGCCAGCAGCTTCCAAGAGACCCAGTACTTC
V: TRBV5-1; J: TRBJ1-5; size: NA; D: NA; CDR3: CASSLEGNSNQPQHF; DNA: TGCGCCAGCAGCTTGGAGGGAAACAGCAATCAGCCCCAGCATTTT
V: TRBV6-5; J: TRBJ2-2; size: NA; D: TRBD2; CDR3: CASSTLAGGPGELFF; DNA: TGTGCCAGCAGCACACTAGCGGGAGGACCCGGGGAGCTGTTTTTT
V: TRBV11-2; J: TRBJ2-1; size: NA; D: TRBD1; CDR3: CASSLSLGQGGNEQFF; DNA: TGTGCCAGCAGCTTATCTCTGGGACAGGGGGGCAATGAGCAGTTCTTC
V: TRBV7-2; J: TRBJ2-7; size: NA; D: NA; CDR3: CASSLTEVMFKQYF; DNA: TGTGCCAGCAGCTTAACGGAGGTGATGTTCAAGCAGTACTTC
V: TRBV9; J: TRBJ2-5; size: NA; D: TRBD2; CDR3: CASSDLGRAGETQYF; DNA: TGTGCCAGCAGCGACCTTGGGAGGGCCGGAGAGACCCAGTACTTC
V: TRBV6-5; J: TRBJ1-5; size: NA; D: TRBD1; CDR3: CASSSYRGLQPQHF; DNA: TGTGCCAGCAGTTCATACAGGGGGCTTCAGCCCCAGCATTTT
V: TRBV11-1; J: TRBJ2-7; size: NA; D: TRBD1; CDR3: CASSFDREFSYEQYF; DNA: TGTGCCAGCAGCTTCGACAGGGAGTTCTCCTACGAGCAGTACTTC
V: TRBV30; J: TRBJ2-1; size: NA; D: TRBD2; CDR3: CAWSGLAGGLQQFF; DNA: TGTGCCTGGAGTGGACTAGCGGGAGGACTACAGCAGTTCTTC
V: TRBV4-1; J: TRBJ2-7; size: NA; D: TRBD2; CDR3: CASSQQLGTSGRAYTYEQYF; DNA: TGCGCCAGCAGCCAACAACTAGGGACTAGCGGGAGGGCCTACACCTACGAGCAGTACTTC
V: TRBV19; J: TRBJ1-2; size: NA; D: NA; CDR3: CASTPPGGTRTYGYTF; DNA: TGTGCCAGTACCCCCCCTGGCGGGACTAGGACCTATGGCTACACCTTC
V: TRBV27; J: TRBJ2-7; size: NA; D: TRBD1; CDR3: CASSSPGTGVYEQYF; DNA: TGTGCCAGCAGTTCGCCCGGGACAGGGGTCTACGAGCAGTACTTC
V: TRBV20-1; J: TRBJ2-7; size: NA; D: NA; CDR3: CSGLAEYEQYF; DNA: TGCAGTGGTCTAGCAGAGTACGAGCAGTACTTC
V: TRBV30; J: TRBJ2-3; size: NA; D: TRBD2; CDR3: CAWSTGTSGRGDTQYF; DNA: TGTGCCTGGAGTACCGGGACTAGCGGGAGAGGGGATACGCAGTATTTT
V: TRBV7-2; J: TRBJ2-1; size: NA; D: NA; CDR3: CASSLSRDSYNEQFF; DNA: TGTGCCAGCAGCTTAAGCAGGGATTCCTACAATGAGCAGTTCTTC
V: TRBV5-6; J: TRBJ2-3; size: NA; D: NA; CDR3: CASSLVGTTQYF; DNA: TGTGCCAGCAGCTTGGTCGGGACGACGCAGTATTTT
V: TRBV5-5; J: TRBJ2-5; size: NA; D: NA; CDR3: CASSLGHRTPQETQYF; DNA: TGTGCCAGCAGCTTGGGGCACAGGACGCCACAAGAGACCCAGTACTTC
V: TRBV10-2; J: TRBJ2-3; size: NA; D: NA; CDR3: CASSEGPTQYF; DNA: TGCGCCAGCAGTGAGGGCCCCACGCAGTATTTT
V: TRBV10-3; J: TRBJ2-2; size: NA; D: TRBD2; CDR3: CAISDVTSGAGELFF; DNA: TGTGCCATCAGTGATGTGACTAGCGGGGCCGGGGAGCTGTTTTTT
V: TRBV9; J: TRBJ2-3; size: NA; D: TRBD2; CDR3: CASSVGTSGSTDTQYF; DNA: TGTGCCAGCAGCGTAGGGACTAGCGGGAGTACAGATACGCAGTATTTT
V: TRBV4-1; J: TRBJ1-3; size: NA; D: NA; CDR3: CASSQETWAGNTIYF; DNA: TGCGCCAGCAGCCAAGAAACCTGGGCCGGAAACACCATATATTTT
V: TRBV18; J: TRBJ1-2; size: NA; D: NA; CDR3: CASSRSEGGYTF; DNA: TGTGCCAGCTCTCGCTCAGAGGGCGGCTACACCTTC
V: TRBV15; J: TRBJ1-4; size: NA; D: NA; CDR3: CATSRDAQRNEKLFF; DNA: TGTGCCACCAGCAGAGATGCGCAGCGTAATGAAAAACTGTTTTTT
V: TRBV29-1; J: TRBJ2-7; size: NA; D: TRBD1; CDR3: CSVGGLDRDEQYF; DNA: TGCAGCGTTGGGGGCCTGGACAGGGACGAGCAGTACTTC
V: TRBV28; J: TRBJ1-1; size: NA; D: TRBD1; CDR3: CASSLWKGNDRGNTEAFF; DNA: TGTGCCAGCAGTTTATGGAAAGGAAATGACAGGGGGAACACTGAAGCTTTCTTT
V: TRBV30; J: TRBJ2-7; size: NA; D: TRBD2; CDR3: CAWNRLAGERRPEQYF; DNA: TGTGCCTGGAACCGACTAGCGGGAGAGCGGCGCCCAGAGCAGTACTTC
V: TRBV7-9; J: TRBJ2-7; size: NA; D: NA; CDR3: CASSSTGQPYEQYF; DNA: TGTGCCAGCAGCTCGACAGGCCAACCCTACGAGCAGTACTTC
V: TRBV18; J: TRBJ2-3; size: once; D: TRBD1; CDR3: CASSPSTGGGTDTQYF; DNA: TGTGCCAGCTCACCATCTACAGGGGGCGGCACAGATACGCAGTATTTT
V: TRBV7-8; J: TRBJ1-2; size: NA; D: NA; CDR3: CASSLAWGDYGYTF; DNA: TGTGCCAGCAGCTTAGCCTGGGGTGACTATGGCTACACCTTC
V: TRBV29-1; J: TRBJ1-1; size: NA; D: TRBD1; CDR3: CSGGGQGATEAFF; DNA: TGCAGCGGGGGGGGACAGGGCGCCACTGAAGCTTTCTTT
V: TRBV4-3; J: TRBJ2-1; size: NA; D: NA; CDR3: CASSQEGGQQFF; DNA: TGCGCCAGCAGCCAAGAAGGGGGGCAGCAGTTCTTC
V: TRBV7-9; J: TRBJ1-2; size: NA; D: TRBD1; CDR3: CASSGQGNYGYTF; DNA: TGTGCCAGCTCCGGACAGGGGAACTATGGCTACACCTTC
V: TRBV9; J: TRBJ2-5; size: NA; D: NA; CDR3: CASSVGGSTETQYF; DNA: TGTGCCAGCAGCGTAGGGGGCAGTACGGAGACCCAGTACTTC
V: TRBV28; J: TRBJ2-7; size: NA; D: TRBD2; CDR3: CASSLPSGSVGYEQYF; DNA: TGTGCCAGCAGCCTCCCGAGCGGGAGTGTAGGTTACGAGCAGTACTTC
V: TRBV6-6; J: TRBJ1-4; size: once; D: NA; CDR3: CASSYGSATNEKLFF; DNA: TGTGCCAGCAGTTACGGATCCGCAACTAATGAAAAACTGTTTTTT
V: TRBV27; J: TRBJ2-1; size: NA; D: NA; CDR3: CPDFLSGLYNEQFF; DNA: TGCCCCGACTTTCTGAGCGGACTGTACAATGAGCAGTTCTTC
V: TRBV7-8; J: TRBJ2-1; size: NA; D: NA; CDR3: CASTRASRWAYNEQFF; DNA: TGTGCCAGCACCCGGGCCTCGCGGTGGGCCTACAATGAGCAGTTCTTC
V: TRBV2; J: TRBJ2-7; size: NA; D: NA; CDR3: CASSASTFGPEQYF; DNA: TGTGCCAGCAGTGCGAGCACCTTCGGACCCGAGCAGTACTTC
V: TRBV7-9; J: TRBJ1-1; size: NA; D: NA; CDR3: CASSLVGVSRLNTEAFF; DNA: TGTGCCAGCAGCTTAGTGGGGGTTTCGCGCCTAAACACTGAAGCTTTCTTT
V: TRBV19; J: TRBJ1-5; size: NA; D: NA; CDR3: CASSILDRYRDQPQHF; DNA: TGTGCCAGTAGTATATTGGACAGATATAGGGATCAGCCCCAGCATTTT
V: TRBV9; J: TRBJ2-1; size: NA; D: NA; CDR3: CASGGESSNEQFF; DNA: TGTGCCAGCGGAGGGGAGTCCAGTAATGAGCAGTTCTTC
V: TRBV7-2; J: TRBJ1-2; size: NA; D: NA; CDR3: CASSLATSYGYTF; DNA: TGTGCCAGCAGCTTAGCTACCAGCTATGGCTACACCTTC
V: TRBV2; J: TRBJ1-5; size: NA; D: TRBD1; CDR3: CASSAKTGGNQPQHF; DNA: TGTGCCAGCAGCGCCAAGACAGGGGGCAATCAGCCCCAGCATTTT